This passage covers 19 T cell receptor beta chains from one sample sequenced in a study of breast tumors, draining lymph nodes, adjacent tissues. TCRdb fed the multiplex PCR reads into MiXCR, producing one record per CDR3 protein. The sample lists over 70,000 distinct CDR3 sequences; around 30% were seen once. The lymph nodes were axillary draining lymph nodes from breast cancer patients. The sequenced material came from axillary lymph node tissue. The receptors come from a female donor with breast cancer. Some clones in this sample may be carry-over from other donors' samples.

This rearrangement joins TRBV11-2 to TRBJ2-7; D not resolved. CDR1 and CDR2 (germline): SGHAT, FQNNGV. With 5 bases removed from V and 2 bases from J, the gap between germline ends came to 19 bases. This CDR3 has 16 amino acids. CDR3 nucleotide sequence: TGTGCCAGCAGCACGATGCCAGTGCTCGGCGCCTACGAGCAGTACTTC. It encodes CASSTMPVLGAYEQYF.

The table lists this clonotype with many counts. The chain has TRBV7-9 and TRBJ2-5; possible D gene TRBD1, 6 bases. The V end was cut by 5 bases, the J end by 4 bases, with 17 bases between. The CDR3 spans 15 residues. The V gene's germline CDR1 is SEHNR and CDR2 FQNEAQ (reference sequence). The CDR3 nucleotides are TGTGCCAGCAGCACTGATCGGACAGAGGGAGAGACCCAGTACTTC. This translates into CASSTDRTEGETQYF. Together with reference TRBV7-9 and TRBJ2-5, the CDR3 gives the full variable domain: DTGVSQNPRHKITKRGQNVTFRCDPISEHNRLYWYRQTLGQGPEFLTYFQNEAQLEKSRLLSDRFSAERPKGSFSTLEIQRTEQGDSAMYLCASSTDRTEGETQYFGPGTRLLVL.

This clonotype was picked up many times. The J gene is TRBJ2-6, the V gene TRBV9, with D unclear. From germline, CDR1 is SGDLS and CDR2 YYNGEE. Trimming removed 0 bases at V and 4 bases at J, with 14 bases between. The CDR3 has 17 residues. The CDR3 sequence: CASSVAPKGIGANVLTF. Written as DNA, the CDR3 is TGTGCCAGCAGCGTAGCCCCAAAAGGGATCGGGGCCAACGTCCTGACTTTC. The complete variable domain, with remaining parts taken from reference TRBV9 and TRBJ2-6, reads DSGVTQTPKHLITATGQRVTLRCSPRSGDLSVYWYQQSLDQGLQFLIQYYNGEERAKGNILERFSAQQFPDLHSELNLSSLELGDSALYFCASSVAPKGIGANVLTFGAGSRLTVL.

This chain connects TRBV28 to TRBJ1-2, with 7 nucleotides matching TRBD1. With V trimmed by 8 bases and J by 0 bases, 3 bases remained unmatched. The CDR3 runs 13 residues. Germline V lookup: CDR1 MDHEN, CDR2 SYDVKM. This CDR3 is CASGDSTNYGYTF. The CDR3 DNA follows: TGTGCCAGCGGGGACAGCACTAACTATGGCTACACCTTC.

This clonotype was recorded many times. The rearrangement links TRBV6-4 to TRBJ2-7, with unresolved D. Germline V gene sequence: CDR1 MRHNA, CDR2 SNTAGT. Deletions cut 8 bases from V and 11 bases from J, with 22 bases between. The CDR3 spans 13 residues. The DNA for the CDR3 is TGTGCCAGCGGCCCCAAGTTCCCCCGTGACAAGTACTTC. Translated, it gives CASGPKFPRDKYF.

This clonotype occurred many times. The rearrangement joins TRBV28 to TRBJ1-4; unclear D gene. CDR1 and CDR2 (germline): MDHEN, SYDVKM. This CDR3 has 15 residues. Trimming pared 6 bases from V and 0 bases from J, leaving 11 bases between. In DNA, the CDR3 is TGTGCCAGCAGAGAAGACTTTCCAACTAATGAAAAACTGTTTTTT. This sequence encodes CASREDFPTNEKLFF.

CDR3 nucleotide sequence: TGTGCCAGCAGTTTATCCGACGGGAACACTGAAGCTTTCTTT. Amino acids: CASSLSDGNTEAFF. This chain joins TRBV27 and TRBJ1-1; D gene ambiguous. The CDR3 spans 14 residues. Between the trimmed V and J ends, which lost 0 bases and 1 base, there was a span of 6 bases. CDR1 and CDR2 (germline): MNHEY, SMNVEV (reference sequence).

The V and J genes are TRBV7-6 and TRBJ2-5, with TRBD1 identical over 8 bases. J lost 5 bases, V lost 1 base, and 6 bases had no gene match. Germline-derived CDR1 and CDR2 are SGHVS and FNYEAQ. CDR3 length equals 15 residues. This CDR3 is CASSLEDRVPETQYF. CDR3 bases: TGTGCCAGCAGCTTAGAGGACAGGGTCCCGGAGACCCAGTACTTC.

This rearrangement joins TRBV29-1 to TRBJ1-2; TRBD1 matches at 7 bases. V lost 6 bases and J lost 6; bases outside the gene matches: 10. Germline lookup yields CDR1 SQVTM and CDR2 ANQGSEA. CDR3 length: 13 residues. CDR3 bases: TGCAGCGTACGATTGACAGGGTCTGATGGCTACACCTTC. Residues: CSVRLTGSDGYTF.

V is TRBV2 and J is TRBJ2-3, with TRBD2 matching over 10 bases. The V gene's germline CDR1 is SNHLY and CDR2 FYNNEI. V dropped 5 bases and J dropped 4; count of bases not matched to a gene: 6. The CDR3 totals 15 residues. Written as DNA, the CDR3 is TGTGCCAGCAGTCCCCTAGCGGGAGACCCAGATACGCAGTATTTT. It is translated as CASSPLAGDPDTQYF.

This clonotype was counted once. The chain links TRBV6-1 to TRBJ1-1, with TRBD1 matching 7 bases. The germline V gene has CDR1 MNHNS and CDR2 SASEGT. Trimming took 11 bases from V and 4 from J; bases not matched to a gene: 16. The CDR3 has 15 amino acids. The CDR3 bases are TGTGCCTCCAAGGGGACAGCTCACTTAGCCACTGAAGCTTTCTTT. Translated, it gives CASKGTAHLATEAFF.

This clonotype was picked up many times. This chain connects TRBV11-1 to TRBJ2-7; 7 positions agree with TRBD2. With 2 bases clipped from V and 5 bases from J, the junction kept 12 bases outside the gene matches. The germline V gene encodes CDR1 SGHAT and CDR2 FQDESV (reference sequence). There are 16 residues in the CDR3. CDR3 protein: CASSLTESGTVDEQYF. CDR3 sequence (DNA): TGTGCCAGCAGCTTAACGGAAAGCGGGACCGTGGACGAGCAGTACTTC.

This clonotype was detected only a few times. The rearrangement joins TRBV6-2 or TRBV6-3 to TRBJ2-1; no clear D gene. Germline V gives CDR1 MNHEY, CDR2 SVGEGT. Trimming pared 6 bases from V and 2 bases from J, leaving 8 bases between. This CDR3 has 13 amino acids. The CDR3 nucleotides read TGTGCCAGCAGCGTACGGGCCTACAATGAGCAGTTCTTC. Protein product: CASSVRAYNEQFF.

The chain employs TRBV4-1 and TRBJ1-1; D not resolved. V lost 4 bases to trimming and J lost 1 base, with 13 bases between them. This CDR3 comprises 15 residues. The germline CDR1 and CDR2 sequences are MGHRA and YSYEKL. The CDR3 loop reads CASSPETRRNTEAFF. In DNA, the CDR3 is TGCGCCAGCAGCCCGGAAACGAGGCGGAACACTGAAGCTTTCTTT.

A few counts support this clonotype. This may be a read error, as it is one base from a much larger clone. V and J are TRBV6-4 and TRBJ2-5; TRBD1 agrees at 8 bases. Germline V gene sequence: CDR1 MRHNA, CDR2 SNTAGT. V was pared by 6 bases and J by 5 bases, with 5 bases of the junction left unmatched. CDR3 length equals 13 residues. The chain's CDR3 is CASRRQGMETQYF. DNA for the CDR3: TGTGCCAGCAGACGACAGGGGATGGAGACCCAGTACTTC.

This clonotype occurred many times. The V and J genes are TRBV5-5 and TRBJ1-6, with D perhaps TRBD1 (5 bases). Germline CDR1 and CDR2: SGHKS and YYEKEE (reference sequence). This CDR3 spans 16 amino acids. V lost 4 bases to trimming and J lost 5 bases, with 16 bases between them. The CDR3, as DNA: TGTGCCAGCAGCCGGCTACGGGGCGTGAATAATTCACCCCTCCACTTT. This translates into CASSRLRGVNNSPLHF.

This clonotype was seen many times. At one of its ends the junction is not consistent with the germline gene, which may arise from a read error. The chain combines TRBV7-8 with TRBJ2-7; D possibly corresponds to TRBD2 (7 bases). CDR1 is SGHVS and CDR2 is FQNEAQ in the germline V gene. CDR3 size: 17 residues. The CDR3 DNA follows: TGTGCCAGCAGCTTAGTTACAGGGCCTAGCGGAAACTACGAGCCGTACTTC. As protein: CASSLVTGPSGNYEPYF.

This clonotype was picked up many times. The CDR3 DNA reads TGTGCCAGCAGCTTAGGGTTTAACTATGGCTACACCTTC. Translation gives CASSLGFNYGYTF. J is TRBJ1-2 and V is TRBV7-2; no reliable D call. V was clipped by 1 base and J by 1 base, with 4 bases between them. The CDR3 covers 13 residues. Per germline, CDR1 SGHTA and CDR2 FQGNSA.

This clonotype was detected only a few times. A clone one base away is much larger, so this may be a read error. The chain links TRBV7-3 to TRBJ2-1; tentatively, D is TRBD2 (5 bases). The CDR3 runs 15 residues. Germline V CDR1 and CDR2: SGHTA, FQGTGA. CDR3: CASSLRSGTYNEQLF. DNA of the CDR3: TGTGCCAGCAGCTTACGTTCGGGAACCTACAATGAGCAGCTCTTC. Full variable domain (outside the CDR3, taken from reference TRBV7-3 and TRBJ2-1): GAGVSQTPSNKVTEKGKYVELRCDPISGHTALYWYRQSLGQGPEFLIYFQGTGAADDSGLPNDRFFAVRPEGSVSTLKIQRTERGDSAVYLCASSLRSGTYNEQLFGPGTRLTVL.